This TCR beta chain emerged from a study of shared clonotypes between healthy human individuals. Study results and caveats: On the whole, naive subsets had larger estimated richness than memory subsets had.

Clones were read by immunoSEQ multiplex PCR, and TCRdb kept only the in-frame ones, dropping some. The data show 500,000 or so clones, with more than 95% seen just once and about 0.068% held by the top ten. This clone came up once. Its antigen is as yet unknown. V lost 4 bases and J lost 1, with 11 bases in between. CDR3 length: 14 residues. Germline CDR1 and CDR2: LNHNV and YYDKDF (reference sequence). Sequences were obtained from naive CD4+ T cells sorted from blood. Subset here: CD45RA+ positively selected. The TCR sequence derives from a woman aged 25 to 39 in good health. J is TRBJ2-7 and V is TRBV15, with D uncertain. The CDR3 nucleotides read TGTGCCACCAGCATCGACGCCTATTCCTACGAGCAGTACTTC. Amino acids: CATSIDAYSYEQYF.